This TCR beta chain was profiled in a study of shared clonotypes between healthy human individuals. In the study overall: The cohort had two women and three men, ages 18 to 49. General observations from the study: About 5.2% was the fraction of naive CD4 clonotypes found shared across a few donors. The study sampled only blood, and tissue repertoires likely differ. Enrolling few donors narrowed the genetic and exposure-history diversity that was represented.

Sequencing was performed with immunoSEQ multiplex PCR; in TCRdb, only in-frame clones are kept and a portion is missing. The sample carries 1,500,000 or so clones, around 97% recorded once. As regards this clone: The antigen remains undetermined. Other nucleotide sequences from this sample produce the same CDR3.

Germline V CDR1 and CDR2: LNHDA, SQIVND (reference sequence). This CDR3 is 13 amino acids long. The junction had 5 bases not matched to a gene; V was cut back by 8 bases and J by 4 bases. The sample comprised naive CD4+ T cells sorted from blood. The subset here: CD45RA+ positively selected. This TCR came from a man aged 25-40 years in good health. The chain has TRBV19 and TRBJ2-7; 10 bases agree with TRBD2. The CDR3 DNA sequence: TGTGCCAGTCGGGTAGCGGGAGGATACGAGCAGTACTTC. Amino acid sequence: CASRVAGGYEQYF.